The rows below give T cell receptor beta chains drawn from one sample of a study of PD-1 blockade in classical Hodgkin lymphoma. Produced via immunoSEQ multiplex PCR; TCRdb's table is partial and in-frame only. The table includes approximately 30,000 clones, approximately 93% detected once. The sample taken for sequencing was peripheral blood mononuclear cells (PBMCs). The receptors stem from a human donor with classical Hodgkin lymphoma. Each CDR3 is given with its conserved first and last residue. The order of the fields is CDR3 length, V gene, clone size, D gene, J gene, CDR3 protein, CDR3 DNA. A D gene is named only where the DNA matches it firmly. Clone size appears in some rows only: once, few, many, or a class for an expanded clone.

13	TRBV7-2	once	.	TRBJ2-2	CASSLVRSGELFF	TGTGCCAGCAGCTTAGTCAGATCCGGGGAGCTGTTTTTT
16	TRBV6-6	.	TRBD1	TRBJ1-1	CASSKLQTGANTEAFF	TGTGCCAGCAGTAAGCTACAGACAGGGGCGAACACTGAAGCTTTCTTT
14	TRBV23-1	.	.	TRBJ1-1	CASSSPGTNTEAFF	TGCGCCAGCAGTTCCCCCGGGACGAACACTGAAGCTTTCTTT
17	TRBV7-2	.	.	TRBJ2-5	CASSSPRPVRGEETQYF	TGTGCCAGCAGCTCCCCCAGGCCGGTCCGGGGAGAGGAGACCCAGTACTTC
14	TRBV18	.	.	TRBJ2-6	CASSQGSGANVLTF	TGTGCCAGCTCACAGGGCTCCGGGGCCAACGTCCTGACTTTC
13	TRBV7-9	.	TRBD1	TRBJ2-7	CASGQGGTYEQYF	TGTGCCAGCGGACAGGGGGGGACCTACGAGCAGTACTTC
13	TRBV28	.	.	TRBJ1-1	CASTRGVNTEAFF	TGTGCCAGCACTAGGGGAGTGAACACTGAAGCTTTCTTT
17	TRBV4-1	.	.	TRBJ2-5	CASSPGLGRGGGETQYF	TGCGCCAGCAGCCCGGGCCTTGGCAGGGGGGGTGGAGAGACCCAGTACTTC
10	TRBV19	.	.	TRBJ1-2	CASSSYGYTF	TGTGCCAGTAGTAGCTATGGCTACACCTTC
15	TRBV2	.	.	TRBJ2-1	CASSREGSSYNEQFF	TGTGCCAGCAGTCGAGAGGGGAGCTCCTACAATGAGCAGTTCTTC
14	TRBV6-5	once	.	TRBJ2-7	CASSYATAAYEQYF	TGTGCCAGCAGTTACGCGACAGCCGCTTACGAGCAGTACTTC
11	TRBV20-1	once	TRBD1	TRBJ2-4	CSADRGDIQYF	TGCAGTGCAGACAGGGGGGACATTCAGTACTTC
16	TRBV9	.	.	TRBJ2-7	CASSVGLVGGGDEQYF	TGTGCCAGCAGCGTAGGTTTGGTAGGGGGAGGGGACGAGCAGTACTTC
14	TRBV18	.	TRBD2	TRBJ2-3	CASSPREGSDTQYF	TGTGCCAGCTCACCACGGGAGGGTTCGGATACGCAGTATTTT
14	TRBV7-9	.	.	TRBJ1-2	CASSLQGQVYGYTF	TGTGCCAGCAGCTTACAGGGTCAGGTCTATGGCTACACCTTC
13	TRBV5-1	.	TRBD1	TRBJ1-4	CASNPGQNEKLFF	TGCGCCAGCAACCCGGGACAGAATGAAAAACTGTTTTTT
12	TRBV28	.	TRBD1	TRBJ2-7	CASSKTGFEQYF	TGTGCCAGCAGCAAGACAGGGTTCGAGCAGTACTTC
13	TRBV4-1	.	.	TRBJ2-1	CASSQVADNEQFF	TGCGCCAGCAGCCAAGTAGCAGACAATGAGCAGTTCTTC
14	TRBV19	few	.	TRBJ2-7	CASSIGRNSYEQYF	TGTGCCAGTAGTATCGGTCGAAACTCCTACGAGCAGTACTTC
13	TRBV4-3	.	.	TRBJ2-1	CASSRGSYNEQFF	TGCGCCAGCAGCCGTGGCTCCTACAATGAGCAGTTCTTC
15	TRBV5-1	.	.	TRBJ2-7	CASSYRGDGGYEQYF	TGCGCCAGCAGCTACCGAGGGGACGGTGGCTACGAGCAGTACTTC
15	TRBV5-5	.	.	TRBJ1-4	CASSLVWSSKEKLFF	TGTGCCAGCAGCTTGGTTTGGAGTTCCAAGGAAAAACTGTTTTTT
17	TRBV7-7	.	TRBD2	TRBJ2-3	CASSLGGTTPSTDTQYF	TGTGCCAGCAGCTTAGGGGGGACTACCCCTAGCACAGATACGCAGTATTTT
13	TRBV11-3	.	.	TRBJ2-1	CASSQELQDEQFF	TGTGCCAGCAGCCAGGAGCTCCAAGATGAGCAGTTCTTC
11	TRBV10-1	.	.	TRBJ2-7	CASSAGYEQYF	TGCGCCAGCTCGGCCGGCTACGAGCAGTACTTC
14	TRBV5-6	.	TRBD1	TRBJ2-4	CASSDGTGGNIQYF	TGTGCCAGCAGCGACGGGACAGGGGGTAACATTCAGTACTTC
15	TRBV10-3	.	TRBD2	TRBJ2-1	CAISESGGSNNEQFF	TGTGCCATCAGTGAGTCTGGCGGGAGCAATAATGAGCAGTTCTTC
17	TRBV18	.	TRBD2	TRBJ2-2	CASSPPGTTMNTGELFF	TGTGCCAGCTCACCACCAGGGACTACCATGAACACCGGGGAGCTGTTTTTT
13	TRBV7-9	.	.	TRBJ2-7	CASSVGHPYEQYF	TGTGCCAGCAGCGTGGGACACCCCTACGAGCAGTACTTC
14	TRBV13	.	TRBD1	TRBJ1-1	CASSLRQGADEAFF	TGTGCCAGCAGCTTACGACAGGGGGCCGATGAAGCTTTCTTT
14	TRBV19	.	TRBD1	TRBJ2-6	CASSTGGGANVLTF	TGTGCCAGTAGTACAGGGGGCGGGGCCAACGTCCTGACTTTC
14	TRBV28	once	.	TRBJ1-2	CASSLSGAGLGYTF	TGTGCCAGCAGTTTGTCAGGTGCAGGGTTAGGCTACACCTTC
17	TRBV5-1	.	.	TRBJ2-1	CASSLGSSASSYNEQFF	TGCGCCAGCAGCTTGGGATCTAGCGCAAGCTCCTACAATGAGCAGTTCTTC
17	TRBV14	.	TRBD2	TRBJ2-1	CASSQAAGVAGVYEQFF	TGTGCCAGCAGCCAAGCGGCGGGGGTAGCGGGAGTCTATGAGCAGTTCTTC
16	TRBV5-4	.	TRBD1	TRBJ2-3	CASSPGRDRVSDTQYF	TGTGCCAGCAGTCCGGGGCGGGACAGGGTGTCAGATACGCAGTATTTT
14	TRBV27	.	.	TRBJ1-1	CASSLSGGGTEAFF	TGTGCCAGCAGTTTATCGGGGGGGGGCACTGAAGCTTTCTTT
14	TRBV6-1	.	.	TRBJ1-1	CASRPQLGSWEAFF	TGTGCCAGCAGACCCCAGTTGGGCTCGTGGGAAGCTTTCTTT
16	TRBV4-3	.	.	TRBJ2-6	CASSQESVYGANVLTF	TGCGCCAGCAGCCAAGAATCAGTATATGGGGCCAACGTCCTGACTTTC
13	TRBV18	.	.	TRBJ2-5	CASSQGVQETQYF	TGTGCCAGCTCACAGGGGGTTCAAGAGACCCAGTACTTC
13	TRBV29-1	.	TRBD1	TRBJ1-1	CSVDGQGIVEAFF	TGCAGCGTTGACGGACAGGGAATAGTTGAAGCTTTCTTT
13	TRBV5-8	.	.	TRBJ2-5	CASSFRGGETQYF	TGTGCCAGCAGCTTTAGGGGGGGAGAGACCCAGTACTTC
15	TRBV7-2	.	TRBD2	TRBJ2-5	CASSRTSGPQETQYF	TGTGCCAGCAGCCGGACTAGCGGCCCCCAAGAGACCCAGTACTTC
15	TRBV7-9	.	TRBD2	TRBJ2-2	CASSPRLAGVGELFF	TGTGCCAGCAGCCCCCGACTAGCGGGAGTCGGGGAGCTGTTTTTT
15	TRBV27	.	TRBD1	TRBJ1-5	CASSPLGQGNQPQHF	TGTGCCAGCAGCCCCCTAGGACAGGGGAATCAGCCCCAGCATTTT
13	TRBV2	.	.	TRBJ2-3	CASSLTGTDTQYF	TGTGCCAGCAGTTTGACAGGCACAGATACGCAGTATTTT
14	TRBV5-4	.	TRBD2	TRBJ2-5	CASSLRAGEETQYF	TGTGCCAGCAGCTTGCGCGCGGGAGAGGAGACCCAGTACTTC
14	TRBV19	.	.	TRBJ2-1	CAGSGLSSYNEQFF	TGTGCCGGCAGCGGGCTAAGCTCCTACAATGAGCAGTTCTTC
16	TRBV5-8	few	TRBD2	TRBJ2-1	CASSSALGLGRDEQFF	TGTGCCAGCAGCTCCGCACTTGGACTAGGGAGAGATGAGCAGTTCTTC
16	TRBV7-9	.	TRBD2	TRBJ2-3	CASSPWLAVSTDTQYF	TGTGCCAGCAGCCCCTGGCTAGCGGTTAGCACAGATACGCAGTATTTT
14	TRBV7-2	.	.	TRBJ2-7	CASSLFGISYEQYF	TGTGCCAGCAGCCTCTTCGGGATCTCCTACGAGCAGTACTTC
16	TRBV11-3	.	TRBD2	TRBJ2-1	CASSLNSGRPSDEQFF	TGTGCCAGCAGCTTGAATAGCGGGAGGCCCTCGGATGAGCAGTTCTTC
14	TRBV7-8	.	.	TRBJ1-4	CASSEGIANEKLFF	TGTGCCAGCAGCGAGGGGATCGCTAATGAAAAACTGTTTTTT
13	TRBV11-2	.	TRBD1	TRBJ2-3	CASSLGQSDTQYF	TGTGCCAGCAGCTTGGGACAGTCGGATACGCAGTATTTT
18	TRBV18	.	TRBD2	TRBJ2-1	CASSAGGLAGVSYNEQFF	TGTGCCAGCTCAGCCGGCGGACTAGCGGGAGTATCCTACAATGAGCAGTTCTTC
16	TRBV28	.	.	TRBJ1-3	CASSPPAGQAGNTIYF	TGTGCCAGCAGTCCCCCGGCAGGCCAAGCTGGAAACACCATATATTTT